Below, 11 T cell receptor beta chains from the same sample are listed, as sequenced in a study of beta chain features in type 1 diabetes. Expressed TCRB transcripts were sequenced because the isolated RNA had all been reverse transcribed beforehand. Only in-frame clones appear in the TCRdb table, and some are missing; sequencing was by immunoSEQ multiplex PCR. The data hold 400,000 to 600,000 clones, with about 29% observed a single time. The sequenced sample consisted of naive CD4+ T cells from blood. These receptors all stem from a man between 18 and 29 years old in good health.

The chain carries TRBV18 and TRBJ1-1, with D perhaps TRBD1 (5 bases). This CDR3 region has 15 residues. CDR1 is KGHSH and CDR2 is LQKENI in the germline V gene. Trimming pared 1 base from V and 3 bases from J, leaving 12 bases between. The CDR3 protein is CASSPRGLADTEAFF. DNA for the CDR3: TGTGCCAGCTCACCACGGGGCTTGGCGGACACTGAAGCTTTCTTT. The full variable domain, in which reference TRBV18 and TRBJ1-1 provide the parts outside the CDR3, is NAGVMQNPRHLVRRRGQEARLRCSPMKGHSHVYWYRQLPEEGLKFMVYLQKENIIDESGMPKERFSAEFPKEGPSILRIQQVVRGDSAAYFCASSPRGLADTEAFFGQGTRLTVV.

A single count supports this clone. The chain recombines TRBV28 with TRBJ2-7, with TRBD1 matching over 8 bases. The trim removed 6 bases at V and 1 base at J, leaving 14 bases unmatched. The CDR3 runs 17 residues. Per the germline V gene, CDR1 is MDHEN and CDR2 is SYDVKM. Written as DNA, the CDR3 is TGTGCCAGCAGGCCCCTGACGACAGGGGTTAGGTCCTACGAGCAGTACTTC. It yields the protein CASRPLTTGVRSYEQYF.

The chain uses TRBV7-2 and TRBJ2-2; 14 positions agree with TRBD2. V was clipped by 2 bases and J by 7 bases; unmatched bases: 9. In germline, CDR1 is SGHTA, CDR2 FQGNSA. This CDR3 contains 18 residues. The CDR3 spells CASSLLPGLAGENGELFF. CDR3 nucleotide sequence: TGTGCCAGCAGCTTACTACCGGGACTAGCGGGAGAAAACGGGGAGCTGTTTTTT.

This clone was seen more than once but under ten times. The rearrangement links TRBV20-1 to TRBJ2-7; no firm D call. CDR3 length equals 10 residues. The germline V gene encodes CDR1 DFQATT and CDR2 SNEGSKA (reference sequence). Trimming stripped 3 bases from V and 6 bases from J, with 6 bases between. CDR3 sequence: CSASRGEQYF. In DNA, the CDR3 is TGCAGTGCTAGTAGAGGCGAGCAGTACTTC.

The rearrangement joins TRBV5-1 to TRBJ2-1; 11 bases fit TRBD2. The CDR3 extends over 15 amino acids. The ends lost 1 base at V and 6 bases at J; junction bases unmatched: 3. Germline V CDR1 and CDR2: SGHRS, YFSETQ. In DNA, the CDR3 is TGCGCCAGCAGCTTGACTAGCGGGAGTTCCAATGAGCAGTTCTTC. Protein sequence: CASSLTSGSSNEQFF.

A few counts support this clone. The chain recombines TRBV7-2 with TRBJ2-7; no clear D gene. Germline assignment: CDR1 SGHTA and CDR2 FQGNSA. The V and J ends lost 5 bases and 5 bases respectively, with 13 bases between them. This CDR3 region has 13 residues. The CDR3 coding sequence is TGTGCCAGCAGCCCTCAAGAGGCCCACGAGCAGTACTTC. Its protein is CASSPQEAHEQYF.

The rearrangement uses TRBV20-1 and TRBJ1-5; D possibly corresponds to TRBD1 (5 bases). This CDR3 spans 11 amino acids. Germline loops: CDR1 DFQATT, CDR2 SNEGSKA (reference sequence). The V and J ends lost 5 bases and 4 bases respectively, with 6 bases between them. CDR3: CSAAGNQPQHF. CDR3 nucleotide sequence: TGCAGTGCTGCAGGGAATCAGCCCCAGCATTTT.

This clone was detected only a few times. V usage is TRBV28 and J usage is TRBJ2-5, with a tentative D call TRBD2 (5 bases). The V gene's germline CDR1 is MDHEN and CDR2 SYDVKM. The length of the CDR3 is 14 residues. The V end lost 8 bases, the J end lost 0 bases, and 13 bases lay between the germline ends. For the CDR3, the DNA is TGTGCCAGCGGGTCCCCCGGGGACCAAGAGACCCAGTACTTC. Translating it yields CASGSPGDQETQYF. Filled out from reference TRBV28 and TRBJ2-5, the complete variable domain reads DVKVTQSSRYLVKRTGEKVFLECVQDMDHENMFWYRQDPGLGLRLIYFSYDVKMKEKGDIPEGYSVSREKKERFSLILESASTNQTSMYLCASGSPGDQETQYFGPGTRLLVL.

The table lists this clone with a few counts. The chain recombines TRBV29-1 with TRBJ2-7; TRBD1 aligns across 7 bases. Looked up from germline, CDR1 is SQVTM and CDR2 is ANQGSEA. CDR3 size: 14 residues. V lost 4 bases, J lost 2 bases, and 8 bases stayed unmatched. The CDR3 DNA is TGCAGCGTTGGATCCCGGGACAGACCCTACGAGCAGTACTTC. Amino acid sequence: CSVGSRDRPYEQYF.

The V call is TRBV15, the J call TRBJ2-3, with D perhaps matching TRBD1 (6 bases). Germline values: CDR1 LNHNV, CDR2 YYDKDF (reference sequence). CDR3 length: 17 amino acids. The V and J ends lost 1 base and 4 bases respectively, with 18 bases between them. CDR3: CATSRVGRGPSPDTQYF. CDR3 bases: TGTGCCACCAGCAGAGTAGGCAGGGGACCGAGCCCAGATACGCAGTATTTT.

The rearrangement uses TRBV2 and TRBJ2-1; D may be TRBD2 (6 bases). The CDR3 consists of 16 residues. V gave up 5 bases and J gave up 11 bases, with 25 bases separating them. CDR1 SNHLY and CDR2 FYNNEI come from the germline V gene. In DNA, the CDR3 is TGTGCCAGCAGTAATCCCGGGACTGGCCCTACAATGAAGCAGTTCTTC. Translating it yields CASSNPGTGPTMKQFF.